Detailed here is one TCR beta chain. This sample was included in a study of T cell responses to AZD1222 COVID-19 vaccine. Looked up from germline, CDR1 is MNHNS and CDR2 is SASEGT. The CDR3 extends over 12 amino acids. Trimming removed 2 bases at V and 11 bases at J, with 10 bases between. TCRdb's copy holds only in-frame clones and misses some; the assay was immunoSEQ multiplex PCR. The sample shows roughly 120,000 clones, about 85% of them seen only once. Specimen: peripheral blood, collected on day 0 of AZD1222 vaccination. J is TRBJ1-5 and V is TRBV6-1; tentatively, D is TRBD1 (5 bases). The source is an adult in good health. This chain's CDR3 is CASSEMGTTQHF. The CDR3 nucleotides read TGTGCCAGCAGTGAAATGGGGACGACCCAGCATTTT.